The 6 T cell receptor beta chains in this list originate from one sample, sequenced in a study of human T cells and chemical hapten exposure. Time point defined: pre-sensitization, week 0. The treatment denotes: therapeutic diphenylcyclopropenone sensitization with weekly scalp DPC. TCRdb called the RACE reads again in MiXCR, with one record for every CDR3 protein. The sample shows 80,000 to 100,000 distinct CDR3 sequences, 10% to 11% of them seen only once. The source was whole blood, collected in connection with sensitization to the hapten diphenylcyclopropenone (DPC). Receptors originate from a woman between 55 and 75 years old with alopecia areata. Some clones in this sample may be carry-over from other donors' samples.

The chain combines TRBV5-1 with TRBJ2-7; D may correspond to TRBD1 or TRBD2 (5 bases each). Germline V gives CDR1 SGHRS, CDR2 YFSETQ. Trimming removed 4 bases at V and 6 bases at J, with 17 bases between. The CDR3 sequence is 14 residues long. The CDR3: CASSPGTQAGEQYF. The CDR3 DNA reads as TGCGCCAGCAGCCCCGGGACCCAAGCAGGCGAGCAGTACTTC. Filled out from reference TRBV5-1 and TRBJ2-7, the complete variable domain reads KAGVTQTPRYLIKTRGQQVTLSCSPISGHRSVSWYQQTPGQGLQFLFEYFSETQRNKGNFPGRFSGRQFSNSRSEMNVSTLELGDSALYLCASSPGTQAGEQYFGPGTRLTVT.

This clonotype was counted only a few times. The J gene is TRBJ2-2, the V gene TRBV30; 8 bases match TRBD1. CDR3 size: 14 residues. Germline values: CDR1 GTSNPN, CDR2 SVGIG (reference sequence). With 4 bases clipped from V and 0 bases from J, the junction kept 1 base outside the gene matches. The CDR3 DNA follows: TGTGCCTGGATCAGGGGGCCGAACACCGGGGAGCTGTTTTTT. Translation gives CAWIRGPNTGELFF. Together with reference TRBV30 and TRBJ2-2, the CDR3 gives the full variable domain: SQTIHQWPATLVQPVGSPLSLECTVEGTSNPNLYWYRQAAGRGLQLLFYSVGIGQISSEVPQNLSASRPQDRQFILSSKKLLLSDSGFYLCAWIRGPNTGELFFGEGSRLTVL.

V usage is TRBV29-1 and J usage is TRBJ2-2, with D uncertain. With 4 bases removed from V and 5 bases from J, the gap between germline ends came to 14 bases. This CDR3 comprises 14 residues. Germline-derived CDR1 and CDR2 are SQVTM and ANQGSEA. CDR3 residues: CSVGTGVLTGELFF. CDR3 in DNA: TGCAGCGTTGGTACTGGAGTTCTAACCGGGGAGCTGTTTTTT.

The rearrangement links TRBV5-6 to TRBJ2-3; no reliable D call. The germline gives CDR1 SGHDT, CDR2 YYEEEE. V dropped 3 bases and J dropped 0 bases, with 14 bases sitting between them. The CDR3 extends over 16 amino acids. CDR3 DNA: TGTGCCAGCAGCTCCTACAGCGCCGATAGCACAGATACGCAGTATTTT. It yields the protein CASSSYSADSTDTQYF.

The table lists this clonotype with many counts. The J gene is TRBJ2-5, the V gene TRBV20-1; D may match TRBD1 or TRBD2 (5 bases each). From germline, CDR1 is DFQATT and CDR2 SNEGSKA (reference sequence). V lost 4 bases, J lost 3 bases, and 18 bases lay in between. The CDR3 has 15 residues. DNA for the CDR3: TGCAGTGCTACGGACATCAGCGGCAGTAAAGAGACCCAGTACTTC. Protein: CSATDISGSKETQYF.

This clonotype occurred a few times. The genes are TRBV20-1 and TRBJ2-3; D possibly corresponds to TRBD2 (6 bases). Trimming took off 6 bases at V and 0 bases at J, with 13 bases between the two ends. CDR1 is DFQATT and CDR2 is SNEGSKA in the germline V gene (reference sequence). CDR3 length equals 14 residues. This chain's CDR3 is CSARIAASTDTQYF. The CDR3 bases are TGCAGTGCCAGAATAGCGGCTAGCACAGATACGCAGTATTTT.